Below, one T cell receptor (beta chain) is given with its context. The entry originates in a study of blood T cells in healthy people across ages. Looked up from germline, CDR1 is MDHEN and CDR2 is SYDVKM. CDR3 length: 15 residues. For the second PCR, which ran for 7 to 11 cycles, a sample-barcoded 5' primer and a J-beta primer mix were used. Via MiXCR, TCRdb re-called the 5' RACE reads, giving one row per CDR3 protein. The table has roughly 800,000 distinct CDR3 sequences, 25% to 30% seen once; the top ten hold about 3%. The same sample was also used in a study of T cells of mothers and their children. As that report states: Every mother supplied over 9.5 million TCR beta CDR3 reads and every child approximately 2.8 million.

The clonotype comes from a boy younger than 18 in good health. Sequenced input: blood. The chain carries TRBV28 and TRBJ2-5; 9 bases map to TRBD1. TRBJ2-7 matches the DNA end more closely, so the J call is doubtful. This chain's CDR3 is CASSTRTGALYEQYF. The CDR3 nucleotides read TGTGCCAGCAGTACTAGGACAGGGGCCCTCTACGAGCAGTACTTC.